This TCR beta chain emerged from a study of beta chain features in type 1 diabetes. Findings and caveats of the study: In the patient group, naive, central memory and Treg TCRB repertoires seemed more alike than in the healthy donor group. A moderate, significant TCRB CDR3 shortening appeared in type 1 diabetes across four CD4+ subsets. Fewer insertions but more deletions were seen at VDJ junctions in type 1 diabetes patients.

This clone was counted between two and nine times. Its target is not known. CD4+ cells of the naive, central memory, regulatory and stem cell-like memory types were sorted via CD45RO/CCR7/CD25/CD127/CD95/CD27. Sorted populations all had greater than 95% purity. The CDR3 totals 15 residues. The germline V gene encodes CDR1 GTSNPN and CDR2 SVGIG (reference sequence). The V and J ends lost 3 bases and 8 bases, in that order; junction bases with no gene match: 13. The investigators reverse transcribed all of the isolated RNA, so they sequenced expressed TCRB transcripts. TCRdb's table, derived via immunoSEQ multiplex PCR, lists solely in-frame clones and lacks some. The profile shows hundreds of thousands of clones, about an eighth of them singletons.

The sample was naive CD4+ T cells from blood. The chain carries TRBV30 and TRBJ1-2; 9 bases are shared with TRBD1. The TCR was taken from a man aged 18 to 29 with type 1 diabetes. The CDR3 region is CAWSHNTGGSEGYTF. The CDR3, as DNA: TGTGCCTGGAGCCACAATACAGGGGGCTCCGAAGGCTACACCTTC.